This entry is about one T cell receptor beta chain. These data are taken from a study of blood T cell repertoires in COVID-19. Participants came from fewer than 25 US areas, aged roughly 18 to 89 years. Original processing methods: For nucleated cells, counts were estimated from reference gene primer amplification. Repertoires were generated with immunoSEQ multiplex PCR, while TCRdb's copy carries only in-frame clones and drops some. D and trimming come from the DNA, and the V and J calls and clone size come from that table. Found here are 250,000 or so clones, 70% to 85% of them singletons; the top ten hold 1.5% to 2%. The sequenced material came from PBMCs or T cells enriched from blood (not recorded which). This receptor was taken from a man in his sixties who had recovered from COVID-19.

CDR3 DNA sequence: TGTGCCAGCAGCATTAGCGGGGGTAGCTCCTACAATGAGCAGTTCTTC. Protein: CASSISGGSSYNEQFF. The chain couples TRBV9 to TRBJ2-1; 9 positions match TRBD2. Germline CDR1 and CDR2: SGDLS and YYNGEE. The CDR3 is made up of 16 amino acids. Unmatched junction bases numbered 5, after V lost 4 bases and J lost 0 bases. The full variable domain, with the rest looked up from reference TRBV9 and TRBJ2-1, is DSGVTQTPKHLITATGQRVTLRCSPRSGDLSVYWYQQSLDQGLQFLIQYYNGEERAKGNILERFSAQQFPDLHSELNLSSLELGDSALYFCASSISGGSSYNEQFFGPGTRLTVL.